Listed below are T cell receptor beta chains from one sample, sequenced in a study of CD4 and CD8 cells across lung adenocarcinoma regions. TCRdb re-called the PCR reads through MiXCR, storing one row per CDR3 protein. The sample carries approximately 12,000 distinct CDR3 sequences, 56% recorded once. The sample taken for sequencing was CD8+ T cells from the margin of a lung tumor. These receptors all stem from a female donor with lung adenocarcinoma. The CD4 and CD8 labels of this study may be unreliable. CDR3s include the opening cysteine and the closing phenylalanine or tryptophan. A D gene is named only where the DNA matches it firmly. Where a row states a size, it is once, few, many or the class of an expanded clone; other rows omit it.

>TRBJ1-2|few|TRBD1|TRBV6-5
TGTGCCAGCAGTTACGTGAGACAGGGGAACTATGGCTACACCTTC
CASSYVRQGNYGYTF
>TRBJ1-2|many|TRBD1|TRBV6-5
TGTGCCAGCACCGAGGCTACAGGGGGCTATGGCTACACCTTC
CASTEATGGYGYTF
>TRBJ1-3|medium-sized|.|TRBV6-1
TGTGCCAGCAGTGACGACATCTCTGGAAACACCATATATTTT
CASSDDISGNTIYF
>TRBJ2-1|once|TRBD2|TRBV7-2
TGTGCCAGCAGCCCGGGACTAGCGGGGAACAATGAGCAGTTCTTC
CASSPGLAGNNEQFF
>TRBJ1-2|few|.|TRBV30
TGTGCCTGGAGAGGGGACGCGGGTGGCTACACCTTC
CAWRGDAGGYTF
>TRBJ2-7|.|TRBD1|TRBV6-5
TGTGCCAGCAGTTACTCGAGCCTGGACAGGGGCTACGAGCAGTACTTC
CASSYSSLDRGYEQYF
>TRBJ2-5|.|.|TRBV5-3
TGTGCCAGAAGCGGACCTGGGAGGGGGGAGACCCAGTACTTC
CARSGPGRGETQYF
>TRBJ2-1|few|TRBD1|TRBV6-1
TGTGCCAGCCCCGATCGTTCAGGGGGTAAGGCCTACAATGAGCAGTTCTTC
CASPDRSGGKAYNEQFF
>TRBJ2-5|many|TRBD2|TRBV4-1
TGCGCCAGCAGGTCCCTAGCGGGGGATGCATTAGGGGAGCAGTACTTC
CASRSLAGDALGEQYF
>TRBJ2-1|.|TRBD2|TRBV6-1
TGTGCCAGCAGTCCAGAGACTAGCGGCCATGGTGAGCAGTTCTTC
CASSPETSGHGEQFF
>TRBJ2-4|.|.|TRBV6-1
TGTGGCGGCAGGGGGGGGACAGGTACAGATACTCAGTACTTC
CGGRGGTGTDTQYF
>TRBJ2-3|many|TRBD2|TRBV6-2/TRBV6-3
TGTGCCAGCAGTGGGCGGGGGGACAGCACAGATACGCAGTATTTT
CASSGRGDSTDTQYF
>TRBJ2-1|.|TRBD2|TRBV9
TGTGCCAGCAGCGTAGACGGGGGGGTGGATGAGCAGTTCTTC
CASSVDGGVDEQFF
>TRBJ2-4|.|.|TRBV9
TGTGCCAGCAGCGTAGCGGGGCTGGGTGGGGAAAATACGCAGTACTTC
CASSVAGLGGENTQYF
>TRBJ2-7|few|.|TRBV6-5
TGTGCCAGCAGTTTCTCATCCTCGGTGGAAGGCGAGCAGTACTTC
CASSFSSSVEGEQYF
>TRBJ2-3|medium-sized|TRBD1|TRBV6-5
TGTGCCAGCATGGCCGGACAGGCCAAATACTTTACTAGCACAGATACGCAGTATTTT
CASMAGQAKYFTSTDTQYF
>TRBJ2-7|.|.|TRBV6-1
TGTGTCAGCAGTGAAGACCACGCCTACGAGCAGTACTTC
CVSSEDHAYEQYF
>TRBJ2-2|.|.|TRBV5-1
TGCGCCAGCAGCTTATTAGGGGAGGCCGGGGAGCTGTTTTTT
CASSLLGEAGELFF
>TRBJ2-5|.|TRBD2|TRBV5-1
TGCGCCAGCAGCTTGGGGTCTAGCGGTGCCCAAGAGACCCAGTACTTC
CASSLGSSGAQETQYF
>TRBJ2-2|once|.|TRBV6-1
TGTGCCAGCAGACTAGCCAACACCGGGGAGCTGTTTTTT
CASRLANTGELFF
>TRBJ2-5|few|.|TRBV6-1
TGTGCCGGCCGAGGGGGAGGGGGCCAAGAGACGCAGTATTTC
CAGRGGGGQETQYF
>TRBJ2-1|few|.|TRBV12-3/TRBV12-4
TGTGCCAGCAGTTTAGGCAGTTTCCAGTTCTTC
CASSLGSFQFF
>TRBJ2-3|.|.|TRBV6-5
TGTGCCAGGGGTTACGGGGGCAGGGGCACAGATACGCAGTATTTT
CARGYGGRGTDTQYF